These 17 T cell receptor beta chains came from one sample sequenced in a study of identical twins. Each CDR3 protein is one row after TCRdb ran MiXCR on the 5' RACE reads. This table holds fewer than 250,000 distinct CDR3 sequences, around 6.8% found once. Separately, the same data were catalogued under a study of yellow fever vaccine responses in identical twins.

The sequencing sample was made of memory (CD45RO+) T cells sorted from blood. The receptors here all came from a woman younger than 35 in good health.

The table lists this clonotype with a few counts. This rearrangement joins TRBV20-1 to TRBJ1-2; TRBD1 is a possible D gene (6 bases). Germline V gene data show CDR1 as DFQATT and CDR2 as SNEGSKA (reference sequence). The CDR3 sequence is 13 residues long. V shed 0 bases and J shed 7 bases, with 12 bases lying between them. This CDR3 is CSARDQGGFGYTF. As DNA, the CDR3 is TGCAGTGCTAGAGACCAAGGGGGATTTGGCTACACCTTC.

This clonotype was detected a few times. This chain links TRBV28 with TRBJ1-3, with TRBD1 identical over 8 bases. The CDR3 has 14 residues. The V segment lost 5 bases and the J segment 3 bases; nucleotides outside the gene matches: 3. Germline V CDR1 and CDR2: MDHEN, SYDVKM. CDR3 region: CASSKQGDGNTIYF. In DNA form, the CDR3 reads TGTGCCAGCAGTAAACAGGGGGATGGAAACACCATATATTTT.

This clonotype occurred many times. V gene TRBV20-1 combines with J gene TRBJ1-2, with TRBD1 identical over 8 bases. Germline assignment: CDR1 DFQATT and CDR2 SNEGSKA (reference sequence). Losses at the gene ends were 5 bases for V and 1 base for J; bases not matched to a gene: 3. The CDR3 sequence is 13 residues long. CDR3 loop: CSAEQGDNYGYTF. DNA for the CDR3: TGCAGTGCTGAACAGGGGGATAACTATGGCTACACCTTC.

The chain is built from TRBV5-6 and TRBJ2-1; 11 bases match TRBD1. V lost 4 bases to trimming and J lost 4 bases; unmatched junction nucleotides: 7. Germline V CDR1 and CDR2: SGHDT, YYEEEE. The CDR3 runs 16 residues. For the CDR3, the DNA is TGTGCCAGCAGCCGGACAGGGGGCCTAGGGTACAATGAGCAGTTCTTC. Translating it yields CASSRTGGLGYNEQFF. Drawing the rest from reference TRBV5-6 and TRBJ2-1, the complete variable domain is DAGVTQSPTHLIKTRGQQVTLRCSPKSGHDTVSWYQQALGQGPQFIFQYYEEEERQRGNFPDRFSGHQFPNYSSELNVNALLLGDSALYLCASSRTGGLGYNEQFFGPGTRLTVL.

Ten or more counts support this clonotype. The genes are TRBV20-1 and TRBJ2-1; perhaps TRBD1 as D (6 bases). Trimming removed 3 bases at V and 9 bases at J, with 18 bases between. This CDR3 contains 14 residues. Per the germline V gene, CDR1 is DFQATT and CDR2 is SNEGSKA (reference sequence). The CDR3: CSASVRDEGGEQFF. As DNA, the CDR3 is TGCAGTGCTAGCGTAAGGGATGAAGGGGGTGAGCAGTTCTTC.

This clonotype showed up many times. The rearrangement joins TRBV20-1 to TRBJ2-5; D is perhaps TRBD1 (6 bases). The CDR3 has 17 amino acids. Germline V gives CDR1 DFQATT, CDR2 SNEGSKA (reference sequence). Between the trimmed V and J ends, which lost 6 bases and 3 bases, there was a span of 26 bases. The CDR3 is CSANPVPLDSLEETQYF. In DNA form, the CDR3 reads TGCAGTGCAAACCCCGTACCCCTGGACAGTCTTGAAGAGACCCAGTACTTC.

This clonotype was detected ten times or more. CDR3 sequence reads: CASRNLAGGPMNTGELFF. The CDR3 nucleotides read TGTGCCAGCAGGAATCTAGCGGGGGGCCCCATGAACACCGGGGAGCTGTTTTTT. This rearrangement joins TRBV27 to TRBJ2-2; 11 nucleotides match TRBD2. The CDR3 totals 18 residues. After removal of 6 bases from V and 1 base from J, the junction contained 10 bases not matched to a gene. Germline loops: CDR1 MNHEY, CDR2 SMNVEV (reference sequence).

The CDR3 region has the DNA TGCGCCAGCAGCCAAGACGGGGGGATGGGTAATGAAAAACTGTTTTTT. As protein: CASSQDGGMGNEKLFF. The rearrangement links TRBV4-1 to TRBJ1-4; possible D gene TRBD1, 5 bases. Germline V gene data show CDR1 as MGHRA and CDR2 as YSYEKL. Trimming left V 0 bases short and J 4 bases short, with 12 bases between. This CDR3 contains 16 residues.

In its sample, this clonotype was seen many times. This chain uses TRBV10-3 with TRBJ2-3; D is perhaps TRBD1 (6 bases). Deletions cut 9 bases from V and 4 bases from J, with 17 bases between. Germline-derived CDR1 and CDR2 are ENHRY and SYGVKD. This CDR3 is built from 14 residues. CDR3 protein: CAIRPDSKADTQYF. CDR3 bases: TGTGCCATTCGACCGGACAGCAAGGCAGATACGCAGTATTTT.

This clonotype was seen at least ten times. This chain uses TRBV27 with TRBJ2-7, with 10 bases lining up with TRBD2. The junction had 8 bases not matched to a gene; V was cut back by 5 bases and J by 4 bases. There are 15 residues in the CDR3. Germline CDR1 is MNHEY and CDR2 is SMNVEV (reference sequence). CDR3 region: CASSPRTSGLYEQYF. CDR3 bases: TGTGCCAGCAGTCCCAGGACTAGCGGACTGTACGAGCAGTACTTC.

CDR3 DNA: TGTGCCAGCAGCTCTCAGCGGGCCGCCCCTTACGAGCAGTACTTC. It is translated as CASSSQRAAPYEQYF. This chain links TRBV7-2 with TRBJ2-7, with a possible D match to TRBD2 (6 bases). The CDR3 runs 15 residues. CDR1 is SGHTA, CDR2 FQGNSA, per germline. The V end was cut by 4 bases, the J end by 4 bases, with 17 bases between.

This clonotype was recorded many times. J is TRBJ2-7 and V is TRBV10-3; D is unresolved. Deletions cut 2 bases from V and 7 bases from J, with 9 bases between. The length of the CDR3 is 12 residues. The V gene's germline CDR1 is ENHRY and CDR2 SYGVKD. In DNA, the CDR3 is TGTGCCATCAGTGAGCCCCCGGAGGAGCAGTACTTC. Translated: CAISEPPEEQYF.

This clonotype was observed a few times. The chain couples TRBV7-2 to TRBJ2-6, with 11 bases identical to TRBD1. CDR1 is SGHTA and CDR2 is FQGNSA in the germline V gene. The trim removed 0 bases at V and 2 bases at J, leaving 6 bases unmatched. The CDR3 is 19 amino acids. The CDR3 coding sequence is TGTGCCAGCAGCTTAGCCAAAGGGACAGGGGGTACTGGGGCCAACGTCCTGACTTTC. Translating it yields CASSLAKGTGGTGANVLTF.

This clonotype has a count of ten or more. CDR3 in amino acids: CASSLVSSGSLRAQETQYF. The DNA for the CDR3 is TGTGCCAGCAGCTTAGTGTCTAGCGGGAGCCTTAGAGCACAAGAGACCCAGTACTTC. The rearrangement links TRBV11-1 to TRBJ2-5; 10 nucleotides align to TRBD2. The V gene's germline CDR1 is SGHAT and CDR2 FQDESV (reference sequence). CDR3 length equals 19 residues. The V and J ends lost 1 base and 2 bases, in that order; junction bases with no gene match: 13.

This clonotype was seen a few times. The rearrangement joins TRBV6-4 to TRBJ2-2; D unresolved. The CDR3 is 14 amino acids. V was cut by 6 bases and J by 3 bases, with 11 bases left in between. CDR1 and CDR2 from the germline V gene are MRHNA and SNTAGT. The CDR3 sequence: CASRTGPYTGELFF. As DNA, the CDR3 is TGTGCCAGCAGAACCGGGCCGTACACCGGGGAGCTGTTTTTT.

This clonotype has a handful of counts. The rearrangement links TRBV7-8 to TRBJ2-7; 13 bases are a match to TRBD2. The CDR3 is 15 amino acids. Germline V gene sequence: CDR1 SGHVS, CDR2 FQNEAQ. Unmatched junction bases numbered 4, after V lost 1 base and J lost 7 bases. The CDR3 is CASSLEGTSGKEQYF. CDR3 nucleotides: TGTGCCAGCAGCTTAGAAGGGACTAGCGGGAAAGAGCAGTACTTC.

This clonotype was seen many times. The rearrangement links TRBV12-3 or TRBV12-4 to TRBJ2-7; 9 bases are shared with TRBD1. J lost 2 bases, V lost 8 bases, and 7 bases had no gene match. There are 14 residues in the CDR3. This CDR3 is CASRTGQGTYEQYF. In nucleotides, the CDR3 is TGTGCCAGCCGGACCGGACAGGGGACCTACGAGCAGTACTTC.